This T cell receptor (beta chain) was identified during a study of cytomegalovirus exposure and HLA in healthy donors listed by TCRdb under 2017. Describing the broader study: According to an earlier analysis of a few hundred of the donors, 150 million to 200 million T cells yielded 90 million to 130 million unique TCR beta sequences and 276 Gb of sequence data. In the later analysis, no new phenotypic data were used to find candidate immune exposures; instead, reliance was placed on TCR beta sequences and their occurrence across donors. The T cell repertoires of roughly 660 subjects were profiled by immunosequencing and related to cytomegalovirus serostatus. To study patterns of TCR occurrence, a later analysis re-analyzed previously published TCR beta repertoires from more than 550 donors and added high-resolution HLA genotyping. Every discovery cohort repertoire had been produced on one sequencing platform. Across approximately 400 genotyped donors of the cohort, an average of approximately 220,000 unique TCR beta nucleotide sequences per donor were sequenced, and approximately 17% of those sequences were non-productive. To predict cytomegalovirus infection status, the study brought together high-throughput TCR immunosequencing, statistical association of individual TCRs with disease status, and machine learning. The number of typed donors differed by locus: roughly 629-630 for A, B, C, DRB1 and DQB1; roughly 510 for DQA1; 606 for DPA1; and some 470 for DPB1. The study was designed to test whether signatures of past pathogen exposure could be identified by cataloging public T cell receptors. HLA typing included class I and class II loci at four-digit resolution. An early release that covered fewer than 800 HLA-typed donors contained about 300 gigabases of sequencing data and approximately 85 million unique TCR sequences. Roughly 5 DR-DQ haplotypes were handled as single units for association and clustering, since linkage in the cohort was strong. The genetic ancestry cluster associated with self-reported Caucasian donors included over 80% of the 398 genotyped donors. Donor age, sex, ethnicity and CMV serostatus were compiled alongside the repertoire data. An earlier analysis of around 640 of the donors used high-throughput TCR beta sequencing to judge whether each TCR beta V gene segment behaved as functional or pseudogenic. Genome-wide SNP genotypes for about 65% of the 666 donors were used in a later genetic analysis, which treated that subset as a discovery cohort. Besides the first cohort of hundreds of subjects, a separate validation cohort made up of 120 different subjects was used. Here is what the overall study found, with its caveats: A later analysis found that TCR association rates varied across HLA loci, with DRB1 alleles showing the most associated TCRs and HLA-C alleles the fewest. A few of the identified cytomegalovirus-associated TCR beta chains were confirmed in vitro to be specific for cytomegalovirus antigens. Because some donors lacked HLA typing at each locus, the association tests relied only on the typed subset. In a later analysis, several top co-occurrence clusters were reported to appear linked to parvovirus B19, influenza, CMV and Epstein-Barr virus. In a later analysis, some 18,000 TCR beta sequences were associated with specific HLA alleles at a false discovery rate of 0.05. Roughly uniform sequencing depth across donors was assumed in presence/absence analyses, although this assumption may not hold. A cluster of highly shared sequence variants was judged likely to be a technical artifact of the sequencing pipeline. In an earlier analysis of some 500 of the donors, most TCR beta V segments were observed in productive rearrangements about 90% or about 30% of the time, broadly matching IMGT annotations. A further reported finding was that TCR beta sequences accurately predicted the HLA-A and HLA-B alleles for most subjects in the first cohort. Correlated functional status among segregating V segments might be attributable to linkage disequilibrium, but an unknown experimental factor could not be ruled out. Because the 87-base-pair reads could not distinguish some IMGT-functional V segments, including TRBV6-2 and TRBV6-3, those segments were excluded. In a later genetic analysis, a missense DCLRE1C variant was associated with V-gene and J-gene trimming of TCR beta chains, and the association was replicated in an independent cohort. Seventeen rarely observed V segments, including chromosome 9 orphons, were excluded from the earlier analysis of a few hundred of the donors because counts were too low. A later genetic analysis reported fewer N-insertions in productive TCRs among donors in an Asian-associated ancestry cluster than the roughly 700-donor mean. A later analysis found that most CMV-associated TCR beta chains appeared HLA-restricted, with HLA associations seemingly driven largely by CMV exposure. Assigning TCR associations to individual alleles was difficult when HLA alleles, especially DR and DQ, strongly co-occurred. Most TCR sequences were observed very rarely across donors, whereas some public TCRs were present in many individuals. CMV serostatus was the only immune exposure information available for the cohort. This cohort had only TCR beta chains sequenced, and the lack of alpha or paired-chain data limited which features could be detected. Cytomegalovirus status was reported to be diagnosed by the classifier with high specificity and sensitivity in both the original and validation cohorts. The authors suggested that the approach could potentially be extended to other disease states and immunological phenotypes. Compared with equally common non-associated chains, HLA-associated TCR beta chains in a later analysis were more clonally expanded and had lower generation probabilities. The study listed 164 TCR beta chains as associated with cytomegalovirus.

In total, fewer than 750 healthy bone marrow donors made up the cohort. At the time of sampling, all cohort members were nominally healthy, though unrecorded immune exposures were likely present. The donor was CMV seropositive and was included in the group of 250 to 300 seropositive cohort members. Every donor gave a peripheral blood sample, and the peripheral blood mononuclear cells from that sample were used for TCR beta sequencing. Genomic DNA extraction from the blood cell samples was performed with the Qiagen DNeasy Blood Extraction Kit. Between the V and J ends, shortened by 6 bases and 6 bases respectively, the junction contains 14 bases. CDR3 length: 12 amino acids, cysteine to phenylalanine. The DNA shown is the 36-base CDR3, in frame from base 1. Taken from the germline V gene, the CDR1 and CDR2 loops are SQVTM and ANQGSEA. The table lists this clone with a few counts. Its recognized antigen is unknown. The record has no base qualities; no much larger clone is one base away.

Library method: the immunoSEQ multiplex PCR assay. For the multiplex PCR, a mixture combining 60 forward primers for TCR Vbeta segments and 13 reverse primers for TCR Jbeta segments was used. A multiplex PCR assay on genomic DNA amplified the CDR3 region of rearranged TCR beta genes. The amplified TCR beta libraries were sequenced on the Illumina HiSeq System as 87-base-pair reads. The paper's data handling went like this. A later analysis tallied roughly 76 million unique TCR beta chains across the approximately 670 repertoires, and some 12 million of those chains were shared by two or more donors. Raw reads were error-corrected and collapsed into unique sequences by a nearest-neighbor algorithm in which closely related sequences were merged to remove PCR and sequencing errors. CDR3 sequences were aligned to IMGT reference sequences to assign V, D and J gene segments. For a sequence to be retained, a match of at least six nucleotides to both a V gene segment and a J gene segment was required. Rearrangements were called productive when the CDR3 lacked stop codons and stayed in frame with V and J; all others were non-productive. Following IMGT convention, CDR3 was defined as the stretch from the second conserved V-encoded cysteine up to the conserved J-encoded phenylalanine. In an earlier analysis of 550 to 650 of the donors, sequences lacking an unambiguous match to a single V gene segment were excluded. In an earlier analysis of a few hundred of the donors, a V segment was called functional when productive rearrangements were above 56.7%, and segregating when the standard deviation between donors exceeded 5%. To diagnose cytomegalovirus status from the catalog of TCR beta chain sequences, a statistical classification framework was built. In a later analysis, TCR nucleotide sequences were compared against IMGT/GENE-DB human TR gene sequences so that V and J genes could be assigned. The TCRdist pipeline was used in a later analysis to assign CDR3 sequences and most-parsimonious VDJ recombination scenarios. In a later analysis, every TCR beta chain was defined by the combination of its CDR3 amino acid sequence and its V-gene family, and reads without a unique V-gene family were dropped. As a way to deal with suspected cross-contamination and a sequencing artifact, a later analysis dropped roughly 600 nucleotide sequences that were highly shared and had low generation probability. A later analysis calculated a clonal expansion index for each public chain from normalized within-repertoire ranks of inferred template counts. Generation probabilities in a later analysis came from a VDJ recombination model fitted to out-of-frame rearrangements, and those results were checked against IGoR. Hypergeometric tests were used in a later analysis to score TCR-TCR, TCR-HLA and TCR-CMV co-occurrence, with a repertoire-size bias correction applied to the TCR pairs. To estimate false discovery rates, a later analysis permuted the HLA or CMV assignments 20 times. A later analysis grouped co-occurring TCRs with DBSCAN, adding TCRdist sequence similarity when clustering within HLA-allele-positive subsets. Repertoires with fewer than 30,000 or more than 120,000 public chains, plus five repertoires with anomalous nucleotide sharing, were excluded from co-occurrence clustering. This immuneACCESS table, as held by TCRdb, lists in-frame sequences with V and J called but not all clones. Of the missing ones, under half trace to an unresolved V gene in checked studies; the others have no known cause. The V and J calls and clone size are taken from that table; D and trimming were inferred from the DNA. This sample gives 150,000 or so clones in total; around four fifths of them show up just once. The ten top clones hold less than 10% of the sample.

This receptor was obtained from a man between 18 and 35 years old in good health and CMV-seropositive. The chain is assembled from TRBV29-1 and TRBJ1-2; perhaps TRBD1 is the D gene, with 5 bases matching. The sequenced material came from PBMCs. Here the CDR3 is given as CSVENRQHGYTF. Read as DNA, the sequence is TGCAGCGTCGAGAACAGGCAGCATGGCTACACCTTC.